This T cell receptor beta chain came from a study of cytomegalovirus exposure and HLA in healthy donors. Findings and limits, study-wide: Subsequent analysis showed first-cohort TCR clusters tending to co-occur in some 120 validation repertoires.

The donors were part of the validation cohort, which consisted of under 150 subjects and was separate from the first cohort of about 720 subjects. Clones were sequenced by immunoSEQ multiplex PCR, and TCRdb holds only the in-frame ones, with some missing. Of about 140,000 clones in the sample, approximately 87% were seen once. As to this clone: What it binds is not known.

The sample taken for sequencing was PBMCs. This TCR was sampled from a man younger than 35 in good health and CMV-seronegative.

The CDR3 sequence is CASSPRTETYYEQYF. In DNA form, the CDR3 reads TGTGCCAGCAGTCCCCGGACAGAGACCTACTACGAGCAGTACTTC. The rearrangement uses TRBV27 and TRBJ2-7; possible D gene TRBD1, 6 bases. Deletions cut 5 bases from V and 3 bases from J, with 17 bases between. The germline gives CDR1 MNHEY, CDR2 SMNVEV (reference sequence). This CDR3 is built from 15 residues.